These 27 T cell receptor beta chains were sequenced from one sample in a study of T cell clonotyping in hematopoietic cell transplantation. Clones were read by immunoSEQ multiplex PCR, and TCRdb kept only the in-frame ones, dropping some. The table lists over a thousand clones, about 78% of them singletons. Source: PBMCs, taken 30 days after allogeneic stem cell transplant. The receptors here all came from a male patient aged 55-69 years who had an allogeneic stem cell transplant, so the T cells may come from the graft donor. Some clones in this sample may be carry-over from other donors' samples.

The chain combines TRBV2 with TRBJ2-1, with TRBD2 matching 14 bases. With V trimmed by 5 bases and J by 7 bases, 10 bases remained unmatched. Germline CDR1 and CDR2: SNHLY and FYNNEI. The CDR3 sequence is 17 residues long. In DNA, the CDR3 is TGTGCCAGCAGTCCCCGGGGACTAGCGGGAGTCTATAATGAGCAGTTCTTC. Protein: CASSPRGLAGVYNEQFF.

The DNA for the CDR3 is TGTGCCAGCAGTTTCAGGGAGACCCAGTACTTC. Translating gives CASSFRETQYF. The V call is TRBV28, the J call TRBJ2-5; D uncertain. V was cut by 3 bases and J by 5 bases, with 4 bases left in between. The CDR3 sequence is 11 residues long. Germline-derived CDR1 and CDR2 are MDHEN and SYDVKM.

The chain combines TRBV5-1 with TRBJ1-1; 8 nucleotides align to TRBD1. Trimming removed 4 bases from V and 4 bases from J; junction bases left unmatched: 6. This CDR3 is 14 amino acids long. From germline, CDR1 is SGHRS and CDR2 YFSETQ. DNA of the CDR3: TGCGCCAGCAGCACCCGGGACAGGTCCACTGAAGCTTTCTTT. It specifies CASSTRDRSTEAFF.

There are a few counts of this clone. The J gene is TRBJ1-2, the V gene TRBV7-8; TRBD1 matches 8 bases. Unmatched junction bases numbered 8, after V lost 4 bases and J lost 4 bases. Germline CDR1 reads SGHVS; CDR2 reads FQNEAQ. The CDR3 consists of 15 residues. The CDR3 sequence: CASSSYSGTGYGYTF. CDR3 DNA: TGTGCCAGCAGCTCCTACTCCGGGACAGGCTATGGCTACACCTTC.

V gene TRBV11-2 combines with J gene TRBJ2-6; the D gene is possibly TRBD1 (6 bases). This CDR3 has 17 residues. CDR1 SGHAT and CDR2 FQNNGV come from the germline V gene. V lost 5 bases and J lost 0, with 14 bases in between. The CDR3 region is CASSPQGQSSGANVLTF. The CDR3 region has the DNA TGTGCCAGCAGCCCTCAGGGACAAAGCTCTGGGGCCAACGTCCTGACTTTC. Full variable domain (remainder filled in from reference TRBV11-2 and TRBJ2-6): EAGVAQSPRYKIIEKRQSVAFWCNPISGHATLYWYQQILGQGPKLLIQFQNNGVVDDSQLPKDRFSAERLKGVDSTLKIQPAKLEDSAVYLCASSPQGQSSGANVLTFGAGSRLTVL.

The CDR3: CASSLSGRSSYEQYF. The CDR3 nucleotides read TGCGCCAGCAGCTTGTCGGGACGGTCTTCCTACGAGCAGTACTTC. The chain is built from TRBV5-1 and TRBJ2-7; D possibly uses TRBD1 or TRBD2 (5 bases each). This CDR3 has 15 amino acids. V shed 1 base and J shed 1 base, with 12 bases lying between them. Per the germline V gene, CDR1 is SGHRS and CDR2 is YFSETQ.

This clone came up a few times. V is TRBV13 and J is TRBJ2-7; 7 bases are a match to TRBD2. J lost 6 bases, V lost 4 bases, and 12 bases had no gene match. The length of the CDR3 is 15 residues. Germline V gene lookup returns CDR1 PRHDT and CDR2 FYEKMQ (reference sequence). The CDR3 sequence: CASSSLGEGRGEQYF. For the CDR3, the DNA is TGTGCCAGCAGCTCCCTAGGGGAAGGGAGGGGCGAGCAGTACTTC.

The chain couples TRBV27 to TRBJ2-7, with unresolved D. The V end lost 0 bases, the J end lost 4 bases, and 4 bases lay between the germline ends. The CDR3 consists of 12 residues. Germline CDR1 is MNHEY and CDR2 is SMNVEV (reference sequence). CDR3 DNA: TGTGCCAGCAGTTTATCGGGATACGAGCAGTACTTC. Translating gives CASSLSGYEQYF.

This chain links TRBV30 with TRBJ1-1, with D tentatively TRBD1 (6 bases). Trimming left V 0 bases short and J 3 bases short, with 8 bases between. Germline CDR1 GTSNPN, CDR2 SVGIG (reference sequence). This CDR3 is built from 13 residues. CDR3 region: CAWSVGQHTEAFF. CDR3 DNA sequence: TGTGCCTGGAGTGTAGGACAGCACACTGAAGCTTTCTTT.

The chain has TRBV19 and TRBJ2-7; D gene unclear. V was shortened by 5 bases and J by 3 bases, with 11 bases between the two germline ends. This CDR3 has 13 residues. Germline CDR1 reads LNHDA; CDR2 reads SQIVND (reference sequence). The CDR3 here is CASSPQLGYEQYF. In nucleotides, the CDR3 is TGTGCCAGTAGTCCCCAACTGGGCTACGAGCAGTACTTC.

The genes are TRBV5-4 and TRBJ1-1, with D possibly TRBD1 on 5 matching bases. Germline assignment: CDR1 SGHNT and CDR2 YYREEE (reference sequence). V lost 5 bases, J lost 1 base, and 12 bases lay in between. The CDR3 consists of 14 residues. DNA for the CDR3: TGTGCCAGCAGGTCGGGGGGGTGGAACACTGAAGCTTTCTTT. As protein: CASRSGGWNTEAFF. The complete variable domain, with remaining parts taken from reference TRBV5-4 and TRBJ1-1, reads ETGVTQSPTHLIKTRGQQVTLRCSSQSGHNTVSWYQQALGQGPQFIFQYYREEENGRGNFPPRFSGLQFPNYSSELNVNALELDDSALYLCASRSGGWNTEAFFGQGTRLTVV.

The V and J genes are TRBV5-1 and TRBJ1-2, with D perhaps TRBD1 (5 bases). Between the trimmed V and J ends, which lost 4 bases and 0 bases, there was a span of 13 bases. This CDR3 has 15 residues. In germline, CDR1 is SGHRS, CDR2 YFSETQ. CDR3 loop: CASSLGGVTNYGYTF. The CDR3 nucleotides read TGCGCCAGCAGCCTGGGGGGGGTGACTAACTATGGCTACACCTTC.

The chain carries TRBV29-1 and TRBJ1-3, with a weak D call TRBD1 (5 bases). This CDR3 contains 14 residues. The germline V and J ends were trimmed by 7 bases and 0 bases, with 13 bases remaining between them. CDR1 is SQVTM and CDR2 is ANQGSEA in the germline V gene. The CDR3 coding sequence is TGCAGCGCCTCACAAGGGACCTCTGGAAACACCATATATTTT. It encodes CSASQGTSGNTIYF.

The rearrangement uses TRBV12-2 and TRBJ2-3. TRBV12-2 is designated a pseudogene. The CDR3 extends over 13 amino acids. CDR3 residues: CASRSLNTDTQYF. Here the CDR3 DNA reads TGTGCAAGTCGCTCCTTGAACACAGATACGCAGTATTTT.

J is TRBJ2-7 and V is TRBV19, with TRBD2 matching over 8 bases. V shed 5 bases, J shed 3 bases, and the junction held 9 bases outside the gene matches. The V gene's germline CDR1 is LNHDA and CDR2 SQIVND (reference sequence). CDR3 length: 15 amino acids. CDR3 amino acids: CASSVSGGGFYEQYF. CDR3 bases: TGTGCCAGTAGTGTCTCGGGGGGGGGGTTCTACGAGCAGTACTTC.

The V gene is TRBV19, the J gene TRBJ1-1; tentative D call: TRBD1 (6 bases). This CDR3 is built from 14 residues. V lost 6 bases, J lost 1 base, and 12 bases lay in between. Looked up from germline, CDR1 is LNHDA and CDR2 is SQIVND (reference sequence). This CDR3 is CASSLQGGNTEAFF. CDR3 coding DNA: TGTGCCAGTAGCCTACAGGGTGGGAACACTGAAGCTTTCTTT.

CDR3: CASSQAKGPSYEQYF. CDR3 nucleotides: TGCGCCAGCAGCCAAGCGAAGGGTCCCTCATACGAGCAGTACTTC. The rearrangement links TRBV4-1 to TRBJ2-7; D not certain. The CDR3 length is 15 residues. Trimming removed 1 base from V and 4 bases from J, with 14 bases in between. In germline, CDR1 is MGHRA, CDR2 YSYEKL.

The chain links TRBV18 to TRBJ1-3; D call uncertain. The V end lost 2 bases, the J end lost 4 bases, and 9 bases lay between the germline ends. The CDR3 runs to 14 residues. Germline CDR1 KGHSH, CDR2 LQKENI. The CDR3 loop reads CASSPYISGNTIYF. CDR3 DNA sequence: TGTGCCAGCTCACCATATATCTCGGGAAACACCATATATTTT.

The table lists this clone with a few counts. V is TRBV11-3 and J is TRBJ2-7; tentative D call: TRBD2 (6 bases). Germline V gene lookup returns CDR1 SGHNT and CDR2 YENEEA. CDR3 length: 15 residues. V gave up 6 bases and J gave up 0 bases, with 15 bases separating them. The CDR3, as DNA: TGTGCCAGCAGAGTCACGTCTAGCGACTCCTACGAGCAGTACTTC. It encodes CASRVTSSDSYEQYF.

This chain uses TRBV7-9 with TRBJ2-7; D is undetermined. The CDR3 has 14 residues. Trimming shortened V by 4 bases and J by 3 bases, and 13 bases separated the two germline ends. CDR1 is SEHNR, CDR2 FQNEAQ, per germline (reference sequence). This CDR3 is CASSSGGYDYEQYF. CDR3 bases: TGTGCCAGCAGCTCCGGCGGTTACGACTACGAGCAGTACTTC.

The chain is built from TRBV30 and TRBJ2-7, with 11 nucleotides matching TRBD2. V trimming: 2 bases; J trimming: 5 bases; junction bases outside the gene matches: 5. The CDR3 covers 14 residues. CDR1 GTSNPN and CDR2 SVGIG come from the germline V gene (reference sequence). CDR3 nucleotide sequence: TGTGCCTGGAGTCTGACTAGCGGGGCCAACGAGCAGTACTTC. Protein: CAWSLTSGANEQYF.

The chain combines TRBV7-9 with TRBJ2-7, with TRBD1 matching 8 bases. CDR1 is SEHNR and CDR2 is FQNEAQ in the germline V gene (reference sequence). With V trimmed by 5 bases and J by 6 bases, 15 bases remained unmatched. CDR3 size: 16 residues. CDR3 nucleotides: TGTGCCAGCAGCCCGCCTTGGACAGGGCTAACGAGCGAGCAGTACTTC. It translates to CASSPPWTGLTSEQYF.

V and J are TRBV27 and TRBJ2-7; 10 bases line up with TRBD1. Germline assignment: CDR1 MNHEY and CDR2 SMNVEV (reference sequence). This CDR3 has 16 residues. The V and J ends lost 4 bases and 6 bases, in that order; junction bases with no gene match: 12. The CDR3 DNA reads as TGTGCCAGCAGTTCCCTGAGACAGGGGGCGAGCGTCGAGCAGTACTTC. Its protein is CASSSLRQGASVEQYF.

The rearrangement joins TRBV5-4 to TRBJ1-5; no clear D gene. This CDR3 spans 14 amino acids. The germline V gene has CDR1 SGHNT and CDR2 YYREEE (reference sequence). Trimming removed 2 bases from V and 1 base from J, with 7 bases in between. Here the CDR3 DNA reads TGTGCCAGCAGCTTCTCGGGGAGCAATCAGCCCCAGCATTTT. Translated, it gives CASSFSGSNQPQHF.

The chain links TRBV7-9 to TRBJ2-1; D gene unclear. Trimming cost V 5 bases and J 0 bases, with 11 bases left between them. CDR1 is SEHNR, CDR2 FQNEAQ, per germline (reference sequence). The CDR3 is 15 amino acids. CDR3 bases: TGTGCCAGCAGCCCCGCATTCAGCTCCTACAATGAGCAGTTCTTC. It specifies CASSPAFSSYNEQFF. Looking up the rest from reference TRBV7-9 and TRBJ2-1 gives the full variable domain: DTGVSQNPRHKITKRGQNVTFRCDPISEHNRLYWYRQTLGQGPEFLTYFQNEAQLEKSRLLSDRFSAERPKGSFSTLEIQRTEQGDSAMYLCASSPAFSSYNEQFFGPGTRLTVL.

V is TRBV5-1 and J is TRBJ2-3; 12 bases align to TRBD2. CDR1 and CDR2 (germline): SGHRS, YFSETQ. Trimming cost V 3 bases and J 4 bases; bases outside gene matches: 9. The CDR3 runs to 17 residues. DNA for the CDR3: TGCGCCAGCAGCTCGGGCACTAGCGGGGGGTTGTCAGATACGCAGTATTTT. Its protein product is CASSSGTSGGLSDTQYF. The whole variable domain, filled in from reference TRBV5-1 and TRBJ2-3, reads KAGVTQTPRYLIKTRGQQVTLSCSPISGHRSVSWYQQTPGQGLQFLFEYFSETQRNKGNFPGRFSGRQFSNSRSEMNVSTLELGDSALYLCASSSGTSGGLSDTQYFGPGTRLTVL.

The gene calls are TRBV5-1 and TRBJ2-7, with 7 bases aligning to TRBD1. The CDR3 extends over 14 amino acids. Trimming removed 4 bases from V and 3 bases from J; junction bases left unmatched: 7. Germline loops: CDR1 SGHRS, CDR2 YFSETQ. CDR3 region: CASSHLDRVYEQYF. CDR3 bases: TGCGCCAGCAGCCACCTTGACAGGGTCTACGAGCAGTACTTC.